This paragraph reports one TCR beta chain. What this receptor recognizes is not known. Library prep was done by the immunoSEQ multiplex PCR assay. For the multiplex PCR, a mixture combining 60 forward primers for TCR Vbeta segments and 13 reverse primers for TCR Jbeta segments was used. A multiplex PCR assay on genomic DNA amplified the CDR3 region of rearranged TCR beta genes. Amplified TCR beta libraries were sequenced as 87-base-pair reads on the Illumina HiSeq System. In the paper's pipeline: Across the 670 or so repertoires, a later analysis counted approximately 75 million unique TCR beta chains, roughly 11 million of which were shared by at least two donors. To remove PCR and sequencing errors, raw reads were error-corrected and collapsed into unique sequences using a nearest-neighbor algorithm that merged closely related sequences. CDR3 sequences were aligned to IMGT reference sequences to assign V, D and J gene segments. Each retained sequence needed at least a six-nucleotide match to both a V gene segment and a J gene segment. Rearrangements were called productive when the CDR3 lacked stop codons and stayed in frame with V and J; all others were non-productive. CDR3 was defined according to IMGT convention as the region running from the second conserved V-encoded cysteine to the conserved J-encoded phenylalanine. In an earlier analysis of approximately 590 of the donors, sequences lacking an unambiguous match to a single V gene segment were excluded. In an earlier analysis of 587 of the donors, V segments were called functional above 56.7% productive rearrangements and were called segregating when the between-donor standard deviation exceeded 5%. A statistical classification framework was developed to diagnose cytomegalovirus status using the catalog of TCR beta chain sequences. In a later analysis, V and J genes were assigned by comparing TCR nucleotide sequences against IMGT/GENE-DB human TR gene sequences. A later analysis assigned CDR3 sequences and most-parsimonious VDJ recombination scenarios with the TCRdist pipeline. In a later analysis, each TCR beta chain was defined by its CDR3 amino acid sequence together with its V-gene family, and reads without a unique V-gene family were excluded. As a way to deal with suspected cross-contamination and a sequencing artifact, a later analysis dropped 592 nucleotide sequences that were highly shared and had low generation probability. For each public chain, a later analysis derived a clonal expansion index from normalized ranks of inferred template counts within each repertoire. A later analysis computed generation probabilities with a VDJ recombination model fitted to out-of-frame rearrangements, and checked the results against IGoR. A later analysis scored TCR-TCR, TCR-HLA and TCR-CMV co-occurrence with hypergeometric tests, applying a repertoire-size bias correction to TCR pairs. False discovery rates were estimated in a later analysis by permuting HLA or CMV assignments 20 times. In a later analysis, co-occurring TCRs were grouped using DBSCAN, with TCRdist sequence similarity added in when clustering inside HLA-allele-positive subsets. Repertoires with fewer than 30,000 or more than 120,000 public chains were left out of co-occurrence clustering, as were about 5 repertoires with anomalous nucleotide sharing. TCRdb mirrors the immuneACCESS table, restricted to in-frame sequences. Some clones are absent from its copies; in checked studies, under half trace to an unresolved V gene, and the reason for the others is unknown. For V, J and clone size, that table is used; D and trimming come from the DNA. This sample's table carries about 41,000 clones. The top ten clonotypes cover 6.2% of the sample.

These data originate in a study of cytomegalovirus exposure and HLA in healthy donors (dated by TCRdb to the late 2010s). Describing the broader study: An earlier analysis of several hundred of the donors reported over 250 Gb of sequence data and 100 million to 120 million unique TCR beta sequences obtained from roughly 170 million T cells. The study aimed to test whether signatures of past pathogen exposure could be identified by cataloging public T cell receptors. To predict cytomegalovirus infection status, the study combined high-throughput TCR immunosequencing, statistical association of individual TCRs with disease status, and machine learning. Around 320 gigabases of sequencing data and tens of millions of unique TCR sequences were included in an early release covering around 650 HLA-typed donors. Using immunosequencing, the study profiled T cell repertoires from fewer than 850 subjects and related those repertoires to cytomegalovirus serostatus. A later analysis re-analyzed previously published TCR beta repertoires from approximately 700 donors and added high-resolution HLA genotyping to study TCR occurrence patterns. Donor age, sex, ethnicity and CMV serostatus were compiled together with the repertoire data. Typing coverage differed by locus: A, B, C, DRB1 and DQB1 were typed in about 629-640 donors, DQA1 in roughly 500, DPA1 in 600 to 610, and DPB1 in around 490. Of the 350 to 450 genotyped donors, less than 90% were placed in the genetic ancestry cluster associated with self-reported Caucasian donors. In the later analysis, no new phenotypic data were used to find candidate immune exposures; instead, reliance was placed on TCR beta sequences and their occurrence across donors. Every discovery cohort repertoire had been produced on one sequencing platform. Five DR-DQ haplotypes were treated as single units for association and clustering because of strong linkage in the cohort. Class I and class II HLA loci were covered by the typing at four-digit resolution. Along with the 666-subject first cohort, a separate validation cohort of 120 different subjects was used. An earlier analysis of approximately 580 of the donors used high-throughput TCR beta sequencing to judge whether each TCR beta V gene segment behaved as functional or pseudogenic. Genome-wide SNP genotypes for about three fifths of the roughly 670 donors were used in a later genetic analysis, which treated that subset as a discovery cohort. Among some 410 genotyped donors of the cohort, an average of around 240,000 unique TCR beta nucleotide sequences were sequenced per donor, 15% to 20% of them non-productive.

The full study reports these points: In a later analysis, the rate of TCR association differed among HLA loci, with DRB1 alleles having the most associated TCRs and HLA-C alleles having the fewest. Most TCR sequences were seen in very few donors, while some public TCRs were found in many individuals. Because counts were too low, seventeen rarely observed V segments, including chromosome 9 orphons, were left out of the earlier analysis of several hundred of the donors. The study gave a list of more than 150 TCR beta chains associated with cytomegalovirus. A few of the identified cytomegalovirus-associated TCR beta chains were confirmed in vitro to be specific for cytomegalovirus antigens. A later analysis associated about 17,000 TCR beta sequences with specific HLA alleles at a false discovery rate of 0.05. In an earlier analysis of 587 of the donors, most TCR beta V segments appeared in productive rearrangements about 87% or about 30% of the time, broadly matching IMGT annotations. Most CMV-associated TCR beta chains appeared to be HLA-restricted in a later analysis, and the HLA associations seemed to be driven largely by CMV exposure. The authors suggested that the approach could potentially be extended to other disease states and immunological phenotypes. A further reported finding was that TCR beta sequences accurately predicted the HLA-A and HLA-B alleles for most subjects in the first cohort. The classifier was reported to diagnose cytomegalovirus status with high specificity and sensitivity in both the original cohort and the validation cohort. In a later analysis, HLA-associated TCR beta chains showed more clonal expansion and lower generation probabilities than non-associated chains that were equally common. Sequencing depth was assumed to be roughly uniform across donors in the presence/absence analyses, though that assumption may not hold. For the cohort, immune exposure information was limited to CMV serostatus. Assigning TCR associations to individual alleles was difficult when HLA alleles, especially DR and DQ, strongly co-occurred. Correlated functional status among segregating V segments might be attributable to linkage disequilibrium, but an unknown experimental factor could not be ruled out. Compared with the roughly 700-donor mean, donors in an Asian-associated ancestry cluster had fewer N-insertions in productive TCRs, according to a later genetic analysis. Because HLA typing was missing for some donors at each locus, association tests included only the typed subset. In a later genetic analysis, a missense DCLRE1C variant was associated with V-gene and J-gene trimming of TCR beta chains, and the association was replicated in an independent cohort. Only TCR beta chains were sequenced in this cohort, and the absence of alpha or paired-chain data limited detectable features. The 87-base-pair reads could not distinguish some IMGT-functional V segments, including TRBV6-2 and TRBV6-3, so those segments were excluded. According to a later analysis, parvovirus B19, influenza, CMV and Epstein-Barr virus appeared linked to several top co-occurrence clusters. A group of highly shared sequence variants was considered likely to be a technical artifact of the sequencing pipeline.

The cohort comprised under 700 healthy bone marrow donors. At the time of sampling, all cohort members were nominally healthy, though unrecorded immune exposures were likely present. The donor tested CMV seronegative, placing the donor among the 350 to 400 seronegative members of the cohort. A peripheral blood sample was collected from each donor, and TCR beta sequencing was performed on peripheral blood mononuclear cells. Genomic DNA was extracted from the blood cell samples with the Qiagen DNeasy Blood Extraction Kit. The germline V gene encodes CDR1 LGHNT and CDR2 FRNRAP. The germline ends are 15 bases apart after V is trimmed by 8 bases and J by 8 bases. Spanning cysteine to phenylalanine, the CDR3 consists of 12 amino acids. Only the CDR3 part of the read is kept: 36 bases, read in frame from the first base.

Sequenced material: PBMCs. This receptor was identified in a man aged 30-40 years in good health and CMV-seronegative. This chain is built from TRBV12-5 and TRBJ1-2; TRBD1 is a weak D gene call, 6 bases matching. The CDR3 protein: CASTQGVNGYTF. The DNA sequence reads TGTGCTAGTACACAGGGAGTGAACGGCTACACCTTC.